A single sample is the source of the 30 T cell receptor beta chains below, sequenced in a study of vaccination effects on CD4 cells after COVID-19. Their specific antigens are unknown. Antigen-specific CD4+ T cells were first expanded with viral peptide pools by the ViraFEST assay and only then sequenced. Subsequent to 10 days of culture, CD4+ T cells were isolated. Either the BNT162b2 or mRNA-1273 vaccine was given to participants in two doses. Sequenced by immunoSEQ multiplex PCR; TCRdb stores in-frame clones only, minus some. The sample holds more than 40,000 clones, about 76% seen once. The sequences come from CD4+ T cells from PBMCs cultured with HCoV-OC43 spike peptides, collected after COVID-19 vaccination. Subset denoted: HCoV-OC43 spike overlapping peptide pool stimulation. The receptors originated from a human donor who received a COVID-19 vaccine.

The chain links TRBV5-6 to TRBJ2-7, with D hard to call. Trimming took 2 bases from V and 2 from J, leaving 11 bases between them. Germline values: CDR1 SGHDT, CDR2 YYEEEE. The CDR3 is 14 residues long. The CDR3 coding sequence is TGTGCCAGCAGCTTCCGGGCTGCACCCTACGAGCAGTACTTC. The encoded protein is CASSFRAAPYEQYF.

The sample holds a few counts of this clone. The chain links TRBV4-2 to TRBJ2-1, with TRBD2 matching over 12 bases. Germline V gives CDR1 LGHNA, CDR2 YNFKEQ. Trimming at V came to 6 bases and at J to 9 bases, leaving 6 bases not matched to a gene. The CDR3 is made up of 14 amino acids. The CDR3 region is CASRRTSGDGEQFF. The CDR3 region has the DNA TGTGCCAGCAGACGGACTAGCGGGGATGGTGAGCAGTTCTTC.

The rearrangement uses TRBV3-1 (or the pseudogene TRBV3-2) and TRBJ2-5, with 9 bases identical to TRBD2. CDR1 LGHDT and CDR2 YNNKEL come from the germline V gene (reference sequence). The CDR3 runs to 14 residues. Trimming took 1 base from V and 12 from J; bases not matched to a gene: 9. The CDR3 loop reads CASSQGGGGVPEYF. CDR3 in DNA: TGTGCCAGCAGCCAAGGTGGCGGGGGGGTCCCCGAGTACTTC.

The V call is TRBV6-5, the J call TRBJ2-1, with D unresolved. This CDR3 spans 11 amino acids. V lost 4 bases and J 9 bases, leaving 7 bases between the germline ends. Germline lookup yields CDR1 MNHEY and CDR2 SVGAGI. The CDR3 nucleotides are TGTGCCAGCAGTTCTTACGGTGAGCAGTTCTTC. It yields the protein CASSSYGEQFF.

This chain links TRBV4-1 with TRBJ2-2; D could derive from TRBD1 or TRBD2 (6 bases each). CDR3 length equals 15 residues. Trimming left V 0 bases short and J 3 bases short, with 8 bases between. Germline lookup yields CDR1 MGHRA and CDR2 YSYEKL. CDR3 protein: CASSQEGGHTGELFF. CDR3 coding DNA: TGCGCCAGCAGCCAAGAAGGGGGGCACACCGGGGAGCTGTTTTTT.

This clone has only one observation. The rearrangement uses TRBV19 and TRBJ2-2; 7 nucleotides align to TRBD2. Germline CDR1 is LNHDA and CDR2 is SQIVND (reference sequence). V shed 7 bases and J 6 bases; nucleotides not matched to a gene: 8. The CDR3 consists of 14 residues. CDR3 nucleotide sequence: TGTGCCAGTATGGCGGGAGTTAGGTCCGGGGAGCTGTTTTTT. Its translation: CASMAGVRSGELFF. Full variable domain (remainder filled in from reference TRBV19 and TRBJ2-2): DGGITQSPKYLFRKEGQNVTLSCEQNLNHDAMYWYRQDPGQGLRLIYYSQIVNDFQKGDIAEGYSVSREKKESFPLTVTSAQKNPTAFYLCASMAGVRSGELFFGEGSRLTVL.

A single count supports this clone. V and J are TRBV6-4 and TRBJ1-4; D gene uncertain. The CDR3 loop spans 13 amino acids. CDR1 MRHNA and CDR2 SNTAGT come from the germline V gene. V lost 5 bases and J lost 7, with 11 bases in between. The CDR3 nucleotides are TGTGCCAGCAGTAACCGGGAGGGTGAAAAACTGTTTTTT. Protein: CASSNREGEKLFF.

For this clone: Germline and junction disagree at one end, which may indicate a read error. This chain connects TRBV19 to TRBJ1-1; 7 nucleotides align to TRBD1. Germline V gene sequence: CDR1 LNHDA, CDR2 SQIVND (reference sequence). The CDR3 is 14 amino acids. The CDR3 DNA reads TGTGCCAGTAGTGTAGACAGGGAAGGCACTGAAGCTTTCTTT. Its translation: CASSVDREGTEAFF.

The rearrangement uses TRBV12-3 or TRBV12-4 and TRBJ1-4; possible D gene TRBD1, 6 bases. V was clipped by 7 bases and J by 5 bases, with 11 bases between them. This CDR3 is built from 13 residues. DNA of the CDR3: TGTGCCAGCAAGGGGGGCTGGAATGAAAAACTGTTTTTT. Protein sequence: CASKGGWNEKLFF.

This chain uses TRBV5-5 with TRBJ1-5; D not certain. V was cut by 4 bases and J by 7 bases, with 15 bases left in between. This CDR3 region has 14 residues. Germline-derived CDR1 and CDR2 are SGHKS and YYEKEE (reference sequence). In nucleotides, the CDR3 is TGTGCCAGCAGCCCAGGACTCACGGGGCAGCCCCAGCATTTT. This sequence encodes CASSPGLTGQPQHF.

This clone was recorded once. The chain employs TRBV6-5 and TRBJ1-3; 8 nucleotides align to TRBD1. Per germline, CDR1 MNHEY and CDR2 SVGAGI. With V trimmed by 6 bases and J by 4 bases, 8 bases remained unmatched. This CDR3 has 15 residues. The CDR3 region is CASRLDRGTGNTIYF. The CDR3 DNA sequence: TGTGCCAGCAGACTTGACAGGGGAACGGGAAACACCATATATTTT.

The chain recombines TRBV5-1 with TRBJ1-2; D perhaps matches TRBD1 (5 bases). The germline V gene encodes CDR1 SGHRS and CDR2 YFSETQ. This CDR3 has 13 amino acids. V lost 0 bases and J lost 4, with 7 bases in between. The CDR3 nucleotides are TGCGCCAGCAGCTTGGGGGGGATCTATGGCTACACCTTC. Translating it yields CASSLGGIYGYTF.

CDR3 amino acids: CASSEEETGTSEAFF. The CDR3 DNA sequence: TGTGCCAGCAGTGAAGAGGAGACAGGGACCTCTGAAGCTTTCTTT. The J gene is TRBJ1-1, the V gene TRBV6-1; 7 bases match TRBD1. V gave up 1 base and J gave up 6 bases; unmatched junction bases: 8. Germline V CDR1 and CDR2: MNHNS, SASEGT. The CDR3 contains 15 residues.

The rearrangement uses TRBV2 and TRBJ1-2; 9 nucleotides line up with TRBD1. The CDR3 is 13 residues long. Germline loops: CDR1 SNHLY, CDR2 FYNNEI. V was pared by 11 bases and J by 4 bases, with 8 bases of the junction left unmatched. In DNA, the CDR3 is TGTGCCGTCGGGACAGGGTTTTTCTATGGCTACACCTTC. Its translation is CAVGTGFFYGYTF.

This clone was counted only a few times. The gene calls are TRBV5-1 and TRBJ2-3, with 10 bases aligning to TRBD2. V trimming: 1 base; J trimming: 1 base; junction bases outside the gene matches: 0. CDR3 length equals 15 residues. Germline loops: CDR1 SGHRS, CDR2 YFSETQ. CDR3 amino acids: CASSLTSGGTDTQYF. DNA of the CDR3: TGCGCCAGCAGCTTGACTAGCGGGGGCACAGATACGCAGTATTTT.

This chain uses TRBV12-3 or TRBV12-4 with TRBJ1-5; D not resolved. The length of the CDR3 is 13 residues. V dropped 10 bases and J dropped 4 bases, with 14 bases sitting between them. The CDR3 loop reads CATATDQNQPQHF. The CDR3 DNA reads TGTGCCACCGCGACGGATCAAAATCAGCCCCAGCATTTT.

This chain uses TRBV6-5 with TRBJ2-1, with 10 bases identical to TRBD2. CDR3 size: 16 residues. CDR1 is MNHEY, CDR2 SVGAGI, per germline. Germline trimming cut 4 bases from V and 4 bases from J; bases unmatched to any gene: 7. CDR3 protein: CASSSSSGSMYNEQFF. CDR3 nucleotide sequence: TGTGCCAGCAGTTCTTCTAGCGGGAGTATGTACAATGAGCAGTTCTTC.

The chain employs TRBV7-2 and TRBJ1-1; 8 bases are shared with TRBD1. V lost 3 bases, J lost 5 bases, and 5 bases stayed unmatched. This CDR3 spans 14 amino acids. The V gene's germline CDR1 is SGHTA and CDR2 FQGNSA. Here the CDR3 reads CASSFDRGRTEAFF. CDR3 bases: TGTGCCAGCAGCTTCGACAGGGGAAGGACTGAAGCTTTCTTT.

This chain links TRBV6-1 with TRBJ1-5; D is unresolved. The CDR3 has 14 residues. Germline loops: CDR1 MNHNS, CDR2 SASEGT. The germline V and J ends were trimmed by 1 base and 4 bases, with 8 bases remaining between them. The CDR3 nucleotides read TGTGCCAGCAGTGAAGACGGGAGAAATCAGCCCCAGCATTTT. The encoded protein is CASSEDGRNQPQHF.

In this sample, this clone turned up a few times. The chain recombines TRBV29-1 with TRBJ2-2, with 10 bases aligning to TRBD2. The CDR3 runs to 14 residues. Unmatched junction bases numbered 5, after V lost 5 bases and J lost 5 bases. CDR1 SQVTM and CDR2 ANQGSEA come from the germline V gene. The CDR3: CSVLDSGGTGELFF. CDR3 coding DNA: TGCAGCGTTTTGGATAGCGGGGGGACCGGGGAGCTGTTTTTT.

This clone has only a few counts. This chain links TRBV5-1 with TRBJ2-3; D gene uncertain. The CDR3 length is 14 residues. Between the trimmed V and J ends, which lost 4 bases and 2 bases, there was a span of 11 bases. The germline V gene has CDR1 SGHRS and CDR2 YFSETQ. The CDR3 loop reads CASSTDGTTDTQYF. CDR3 DNA sequence: TGCGCCAGCAGCACGGACGGAACCACAGATACGCAGTATTTT.

J is TRBJ2-3 and V is TRBV6-5, with D tentatively TRBD2 (5 bases). In germline, CDR1 is MNHEY, CDR2 SVGAGI. Trimming removed 0 bases at V and 5 bases at J, with 9 bases between. This CDR3 region has 14 residues. Written as DNA, the CDR3 is TGTGCCAGCAGTTACTCATTACTAGGAGATACGCAGTATTTT. It yields the protein CASSYSLLGDTQYF.

The rearrangement joins TRBV5-1 to TRBJ2-1; D remains unclear. V was pared by 1 base and J by 0 bases, with 11 bases between. Germline V lookup: CDR1 SGHRS, CDR2 YFSETQ. The CDR3 sequence is 16 residues long. CDR3 loop: CASSLRPPSSYNEQFF. The CDR3 DNA reads TGCGCCAGCAGCTTGCGGCCTCCAAGCTCCTACAATGAGCAGTTCTTC. Filled out from reference TRBV5-1 and TRBJ2-1, the complete variable domain reads KAGVTQTPRYLIKTRGQQVTLSCSPISGHRSVSWYQQTPGQGLQFLFEYFSETQRNKGNFPGRFSGRQFSNSRSEMNVSTLELGDSALYLCASSLRPPSSYNEQFFGPGTRLTVL.

The table lists this clone with many counts. The chain links TRBV2 to TRBJ2-2; no reliable D call. This CDR3 comprises 15 residues. Trimming took off 2 bases at V and 4 bases at J, with 11 bases between the two ends. Germline CDR1 SNHLY, CDR2 FYNNEI. Written as DNA, the CDR3 is TGTGCCAGCAGTGAATCTCTGGGTACCACCGGGGAGCTGTTTTTT. This codes for CASSESLGTTGELFF.

This clone was seen many times. The gene calls are TRBV7-2 and TRBJ1-6, with 7 bases aligning to TRBD1. Germline trimming cut 5 bases from V and 13 bases from J; bases unmatched to any gene: 20. The germline CDR1 and CDR2 sequences are SGHTA and FQGNSA. This CDR3 has 17 residues. The CDR3 loop is CASSPLSGSGGSGPLHF. CDR3 bases: TGTGCCAGCAGCCCCCTGAGCGGGTCAGGGGGTTCTGGTCCCCTCCACTTT.

This clone appeared many times. The CDR3 DNA follows: TGCGCCAGCAGCTGGGACGGCAACTATGGCTACACCTTC. Its protein product is CASSWDGNYGYTF. The J gene is TRBJ1-2, the V gene TRBV10-1; a weak D match, TRBD1 (5 bases). This CDR3 comprises 13 residues. V lost 6 bases and J 2 bases, leaving 10 bases between the germline ends. The V gene's germline CDR1 is WNHNN and CDR2 SYGVQD (reference sequence).

The chain recombines TRBV2 with TRBJ2-1; TRBD2 matches 9 bases. V lost 1 base, J lost 3 bases, and 4 bases stayed unmatched. Germline V gene data show CDR1 as SNHLY and CDR2 as FYNNEI. This CDR3 has 16 residues. CDR3 in amino acids: CASSEVRLAVYNEQFF. In nucleotides, the CDR3 is TGTGCCAGCAGTGAAGTTCGACTAGCGGTCTACAATGAGCAGTTCTTC.

This chain joins TRBV5-1 and TRBJ2-2; D call uncertain. The CDR3 is 16 residues long. Trimming shortened V by 0 bases and J by 0 bases, and 9 bases separated the two germline ends. The germline V gene has CDR1 SGHRS and CDR2 YFSETQ. The CDR3 coding sequence is TGCGCCAGCAGCTTGGGACCTAGGACGAACACCGGGGAGCTGTTTTTT. It is translated as CASSLGPRTNTGELFF.

This chain connects TRBV6-5 to TRBJ2-3, with D possibly being TRBD1 or TRBD2 (6 bases each). The V gene's germline CDR1 is MNHEY and CDR2 SVGAGI. The length of the CDR3 is 15 residues. V gave up 2 bases and J gave up 2 bases, with 11 bases separating them. CDR3 sequence (DNA): TGTGCCAGCAGTTACGGGGGGCCCCTCACAGATACGCAGTATTTT. Translating it yields CASSYGGPLTDTQYF.

The CDR3 region is CATSGGQGNEKLFF. For the CDR3, the DNA is TGTGCCACCAGCGGGGGACAGGGTAATGAAAAACTGTTTTTT. The V and J genes are TRBV15 and TRBJ1-4, with TRBD1 matching 9 bases. V dropped 5 bases and J dropped 4; count of bases not matched to a gene: 2. Per the germline V gene, CDR1 is LNHNV and CDR2 is YYDKDF (reference sequence). This CDR3 spans 14 amino acids.